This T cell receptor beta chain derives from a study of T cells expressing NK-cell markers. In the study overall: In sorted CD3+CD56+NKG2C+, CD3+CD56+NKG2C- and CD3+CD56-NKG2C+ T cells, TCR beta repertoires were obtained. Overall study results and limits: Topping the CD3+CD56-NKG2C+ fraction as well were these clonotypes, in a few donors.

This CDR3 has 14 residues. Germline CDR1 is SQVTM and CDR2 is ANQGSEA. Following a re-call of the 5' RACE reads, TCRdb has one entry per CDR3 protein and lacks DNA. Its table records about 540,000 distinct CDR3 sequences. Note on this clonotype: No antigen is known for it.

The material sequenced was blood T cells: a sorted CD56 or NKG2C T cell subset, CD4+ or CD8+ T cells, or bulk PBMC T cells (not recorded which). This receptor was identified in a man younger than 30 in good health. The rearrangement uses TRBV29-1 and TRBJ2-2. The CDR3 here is CSARRTRNTGELFF.